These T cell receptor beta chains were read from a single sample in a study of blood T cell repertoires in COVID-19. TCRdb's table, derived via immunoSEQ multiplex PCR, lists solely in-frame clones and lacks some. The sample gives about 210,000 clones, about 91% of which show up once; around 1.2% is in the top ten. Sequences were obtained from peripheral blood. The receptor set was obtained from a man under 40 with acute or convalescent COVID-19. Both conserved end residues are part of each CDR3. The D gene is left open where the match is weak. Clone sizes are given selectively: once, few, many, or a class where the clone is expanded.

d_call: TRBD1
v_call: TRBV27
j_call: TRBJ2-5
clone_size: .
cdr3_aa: CASSLAPGTGVSGTQYF
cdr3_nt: TGTGCCAGCAGTCTAGCACCCGGGACAGGGGTCTCTGGGACCCAGTACTTC

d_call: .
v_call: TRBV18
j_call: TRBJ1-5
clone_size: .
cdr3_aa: CASSPGGVINQPQHF
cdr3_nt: TGTGCCAGCTCACCAGGGGGGGTTATCAATCAGCCCCAGCATTTT

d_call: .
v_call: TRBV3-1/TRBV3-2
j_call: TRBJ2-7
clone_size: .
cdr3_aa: CASSPGLGPNEQYF
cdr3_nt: TGTGCCAGCAGCCCTGGTTTGGGCCCCAACGAGCAGTACTTC

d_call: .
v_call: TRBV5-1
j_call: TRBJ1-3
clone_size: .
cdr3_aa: CASSLKGGNSGNTIYF
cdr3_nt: TGCGCCAGCAGCTTGAAGGGCGGGAATTCTGGAAACACCATATATTTT

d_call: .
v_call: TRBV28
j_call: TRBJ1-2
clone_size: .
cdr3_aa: CASSKGGYGYTF
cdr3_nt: TGTGCCAGCAGTAAAGGAGGCTATGGCTACACCTTC

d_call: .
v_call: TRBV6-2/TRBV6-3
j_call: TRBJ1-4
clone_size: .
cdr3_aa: CASSYSYGGREKLFF
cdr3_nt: TGTGCCAGCAGTTACTCTTATGGGGGCCGTGAAAAACTGTTTTTT

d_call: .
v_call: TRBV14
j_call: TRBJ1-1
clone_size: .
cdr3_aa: CASSQLAQRGRSGEAFF
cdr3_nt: TGTGCCAGCAGCCAATTAGCACAGCGCGGGAGGAGTGGTGAAGCTTTCTTT

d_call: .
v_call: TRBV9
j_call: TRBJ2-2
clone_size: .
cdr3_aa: CASSPGQNTGELFF
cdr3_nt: TGTGCCAGCAGCCCCGGACAGAACACCGGGGAGCTGTTTTTT

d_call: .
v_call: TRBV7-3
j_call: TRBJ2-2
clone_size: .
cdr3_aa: CASSLGALNTGELFF
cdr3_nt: TGTGCCAGCAGCTTAGGGGCGCTGAACACCGGGGAGCTGTTTTTT

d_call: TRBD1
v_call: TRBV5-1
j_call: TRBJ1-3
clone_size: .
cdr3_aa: CASSRGGARTGTGNTIYF
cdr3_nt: TGCGCCAGCAGCCGGGGAGGGGCGCGGACAGGGACTGGAAACACCATATATTTT

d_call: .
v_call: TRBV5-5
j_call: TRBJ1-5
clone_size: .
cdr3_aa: CASSAVAGLGNQPQHF
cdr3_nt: TGTGCCAGCAGCGCGGTAGCAGGGCTGGGCAATCAGCCCCAGCATTTT

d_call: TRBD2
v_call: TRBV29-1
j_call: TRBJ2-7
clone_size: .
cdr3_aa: CSVVGLSELAGSYEQYF
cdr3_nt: TGCAGCGTAGTAGGGTTGTCAGAGCTAGCGGGATCCTACGAGCAGTACTTC

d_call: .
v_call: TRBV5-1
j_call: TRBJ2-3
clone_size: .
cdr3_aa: CASSLDRGNTDTQYF
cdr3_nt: TGCGCCAGCAGCTTGGACCGGGGGAACACAGATACGCAGTATTTT

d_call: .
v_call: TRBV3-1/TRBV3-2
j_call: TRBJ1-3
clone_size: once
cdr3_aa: CASRARLDTIYF
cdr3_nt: TGTGCCAGCAGGGCCCGTCTAGACACCATATATTTT

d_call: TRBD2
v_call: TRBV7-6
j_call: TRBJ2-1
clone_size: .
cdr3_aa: CASSFRLAETQFF
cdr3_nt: TGTGCCAGCAGCTTCCGACTAGCGGAAACACAGTTCTTC

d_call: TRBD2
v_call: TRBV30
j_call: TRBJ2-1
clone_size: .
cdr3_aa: CAWRGGNNEQFF
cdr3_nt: TGTGCCTGGCGGGGGGGCAACAATGAGCAGTTCTTC

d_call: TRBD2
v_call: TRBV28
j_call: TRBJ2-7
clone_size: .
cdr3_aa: CATGGVNGPYEQYF
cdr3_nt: TGTGCCACGGGGGGGGTTAATGGACCTTACGAGCAGTACTTC

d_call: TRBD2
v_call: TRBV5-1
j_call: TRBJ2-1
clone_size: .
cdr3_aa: CASSTTSGTYNEQFF
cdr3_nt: TGCGCCAGCAGCACGACTAGCGGGACTTACAATGAGCAGTTCTTC

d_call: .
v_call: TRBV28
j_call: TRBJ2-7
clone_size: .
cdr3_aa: CASSAPTAGGYEQYF
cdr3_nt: TGTGCCAGCAGCGCCCCCACGGCCGGGGGCTACGAGCAGTACTTC

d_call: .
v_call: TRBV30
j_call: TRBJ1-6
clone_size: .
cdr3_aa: CAWSLGGGTPNSPLHF
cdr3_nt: TGTGCCTGGAGCCTTGGGGGGGGTACCCCCAATTCACCCCTCCACTTT

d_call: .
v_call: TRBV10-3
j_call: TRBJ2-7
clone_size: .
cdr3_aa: CAISDPGTETYEQYF
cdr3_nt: TGTGCCATCAGTGATCCCGGGACTGAGACCTACGAGCAGTACTTC

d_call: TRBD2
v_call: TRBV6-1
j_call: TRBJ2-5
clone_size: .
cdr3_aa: CASSDREGRQETQYF
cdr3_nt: TGTGCCAGCAGTGATCGGGAGGGGCGGCAAGAGACCCAGTACTTC

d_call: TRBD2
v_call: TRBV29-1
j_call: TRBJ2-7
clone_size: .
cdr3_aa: CSVPTSGPGEQYF
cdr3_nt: TGCAGCGTTCCGACTAGCGGACCGGGGGAGCAGTACTTC